The 21 T cell receptor beta chains below come from one sample, sequenced in a study of identical twins. TCRdb redid the calling of the 5' RACE reads with MiXCR, one entry per CDR3 protein. The data hold roughly 570,000 distinct CDR3 sequences, with more than 9% observed a single time. These data were also reused for a study on yellow fever vaccine responses in identical twins.

The sequenced material came from PBMCs. The receptors come from a woman aged 18 to 35 in good health.

This clonotype was counted only a few times. The V and J genes are TRBV30 and TRBJ2-3, with a possible D match to TRBD1 (5 bases). The length of the CDR3 is 12 residues. The V gene's germline CDR1 is GTSNPN and CDR2 SVGIG (reference sequence). V was trimmed by 5 bases and J by 1 base, leaving 7 bases between them. CDR3 loop: CAWETGTDTQYF. The CDR3, as DNA: TGTGCCTGGGAGACAGGCACAGATACGCAGTATTTT. The full variable domain, completed using reference TRBV30 and TRBJ2-3, is SQTIHQWPATLVQPVGSPLSLECTVEGTSNPNLYWYRQAAGRGLQLLFYSVGIGQISSEVPQNLSASRPQDRQFILSSKKLLLSDSGFYLCAWETGTDTQYFGPGTRLTVL.

This clonotype has more than one count but fewer than ten. The chain joins TRBV6-6 to TRBJ2-7; 7 nucleotides line up with TRBD2. With V trimmed by 8 bases and J by 6 bases, 10 bases remained unmatched. Germline-derived CDR1 and CDR2 are MNHNY and SVGAGI (reference sequence). There are 13 residues in the CDR3. CDR3 sequence (DNA): TGTGCCAGCGGCTATCAGGGAGGGGTCGAGCAGTACTTC. Protein: CASGYQGGVEQYF.

The sample holds many counts of this clonotype. The chain uses TRBV7-2 and TRBJ2-5; 10 nucleotides align to TRBD2. CDR3 length equals 16 residues. J was trimmed by 0 bases and V by 5 bases; bases with no gene match: 6. Germline V gene data show CDR1 as SGHTA and CDR2 as FQGNSA. CDR3 coding DNA: TGTGCCAGCAGCCCCACTAGCGGGGCGTACCAAGAGACCCAGTACTTC. It yields the protein CASSPTSGAYQETQYF.

The table lists this clonotype with a few counts. This rearrangement joins TRBV5-4 to TRBJ1-1; D call uncertain. Trimming cost V 0 bases and J 2 bases, with 8 bases left between them. The CDR3 runs 14 residues. CDR1 and CDR2 from the germline V gene are SGHNT and YYREEE (reference sequence). The CDR3 DNA reads TGTGCCAGCAGCTTGGAGGCAAGTAACACTGAAGCTTTCTTT. Amino acid sequence: CASSLEASNTEAFF.

This clonotype was found many times. This chain joins TRBV20-1 and TRBJ2-4; D possibly matches TRBD1 or TRBD2 (6 bases each). V lost 6 bases to trimming and J lost 2 bases, with 14 bases between them. This CDR3 is built from 14 residues. Per germline, CDR1 DFQATT and CDR2 SNEGSKA (reference sequence). The CDR3 region has the DNA TGCAGTGCCCTGGGGGGACAAACCAAAAACATTCAGTACTTC. It is translated as CSALGGQTKNIQYF.

This clonotype was counted many times. DNA of the CDR3: TGTGCCAGCAGCACCCACAGGATAATAGGCACTGAAGCTTTCTTT. Amino acid sequence: CASSTHRIIGTEAFF. This chain links TRBV7-2 with TRBJ1-1; D is possibly TRBD1 (5 bases). V was shortened by 5 bases and J by 4 bases, with 17 bases between the two germline ends. Germline V CDR1 and CDR2: SGHTA, FQGNSA. The CDR3 covers 15 residues.

Comments on this clonotype: The junction shows a germline mismatch at one end, possibly a read error. The CDR3 here is CSASVMSGATGTQYF. DNA of the CDR3: TGCAGTGCTAGTGTCATGAGCGGGGCCACAGGTACGCAGTATTTT. V is TRBV20-1 and J is TRBJ2-3, with 7 bases aligning to TRBD2. The CDR3 sequence is 15 residues long. The V gene's germline CDR1 is DFQATT and CDR2 SNEGSKA (reference sequence).

This clonotype was detected a few times. This chain connects TRBV4-3 to TRBJ1-6, with D perhaps TRBD1 (6 bases). With 2 bases removed from V and 10 bases from J, the gap between germline ends came to 15 bases. The CDR3 is 15 amino acids. Germline V gene data show CDR1 as LGHNA and CDR2 as YSLEER. The CDR3 nucleotides read TGCGCCAGCAGCCAAACGACAGGCGGTGGGTCACCCCTCCACTTT. Residues: CASSQTTGGGSPLHF.

This clonotype has a count of ten or more. The chain joins TRBV7-8 to TRBJ2-7; 7 bases line up with TRBD1. The CDR3 sequence is 13 residues long. Germline V gene sequence: CDR1 SGHVS, CDR2 FQNEAQ. The trim removed 0 bases at V and 9 bases at J, leaving 5 bases unmatched. CDR3 region: CASSLAVRDRQYF. DNA of the CDR3: TGTGCCAGCAGCTTAGCGGTTAGGGACAGGCAGTACTTC.

The chain employs TRBV7-9 and TRBJ2-5; 12 bases match TRBD1. Germline V gives CDR1 SEHNR, CDR2 FQNEAQ (reference sequence). This CDR3 has 16 amino acids. V was clipped by 3 bases and J by 2 bases; unmatched bases: 4. The CDR3 coding sequence is TGTGCCAGCAGCTTTCCGGGACAGGGGGCTCAAGAGACCCAGTACTTC. Translation gives CASSFPGQGAQETQYF.

A few counts support this clonotype. The chain is built from TRBV7-2 and TRBJ2-3, with 7 positions matching TRBD2. This CDR3 is built from 16 residues. In germline, CDR1 is SGHTA, CDR2 FQGNSA. J gave up 5 bases and V 6 bases, and 14 bases lay outside the gene matches. The CDR3 loop reads CASRARQRGPGDTQYF. The CDR3 DNA is TGTGCCAGCAGAGCACGTCAGCGGGGACCGGGAGATACGCAGTATTTT.

The genes are TRBV4-1 and TRBJ2-7; the D is unclear. The CDR3 contains 15 residues. V was pared by 1 base and J by 2 bases, with 12 bases between. Germline loops: CDR1 MGHRA, CDR2 YSYEKL. This CDR3 is CASSQVNRSPYEQYF. The CDR3 DNA reads as TGCGCCAGCAGCCAAGTGAACAGATCCCCCTACGAGCAGTACTTC.

This clonotype has only a few counts. The V call is TRBV20-1, the J call TRBJ2-5; a possible D gene is TRBD1 (6 bases). Trimming took off 3 bases at V and 5 bases at J, with 16 bases between the two ends. This CDR3 has 14 residues. The V gene's germline CDR1 is DFQATT and CDR2 SNEGSKA (reference sequence). The CDR3 nucleotides read TGCAGTGCTAGGTCTACAGGGAAGGCGGAGACCCAGTACTTC. The encoded protein is CSARSTGKAETQYF.

This clonotype was counted a few times. The chain uses TRBV19 and TRBJ2-2; weak D call: TRBD2 (6 bases). V was shortened by 5 bases and J by 4 bases, with 17 bases between the two germline ends. The CDR3 spans 16 residues. Germline CDR1 is LNHDA and CDR2 is SQIVND (reference sequence). The CDR3 region has the DNA TGTGCCAGTAGTCGAACAAGCCCCGGGGGCACCGGGGAGCTGTTTTTT. This gives the protein CASSRTSPGGTGELFF.

The chain is built from TRBV29-1 and TRBJ2-7; 8 bases line up with TRBD2. Germline CDR1 reads SQVTM; CDR2 reads ANQGSEA. CDR3 length equals 14 residues. The ends lost 6 bases at V and 2 bases at J; junction bases unmatched: 9. Here the CDR3 DNA reads TGCAGCGTGGAGTGGGACGGGGGGGCCTACGAGCAGTACTTC. Translated: CSVEWDGGAYEQYF.

This rearrangement joins TRBV28 to TRBJ2-3; D is undetermined. Trimming took off 4 bases at V and 1 base at J, with 9 bases between the two ends. This CDR3 region has 14 residues. Germline V gene lookup returns CDR1 MDHEN and CDR2 SYDVKM. Written as DNA, the CDR3 is TGTGCCAGCAGTTCCCCTGGCGGCACAGATACGCAGTATTTT. Translating it yields CASSSPGGTDTQYF. Together with reference TRBV28 and TRBJ2-3, the CDR3 gives the full variable domain: DVKVTQSSRYLVKRTGEKVFLECVQDMDHENMFWYRQDPGLGLRLIYFSYDVKMKEKGDIPEGYSVSREKKERFSLILESASTNQTSMYLCASSSPGGTDTQYFGPGTRLTVL.

This clonotype has just a few counts. CDR3 coding DNA: TGTGCCAGCAGAGGGGGGCCCCAGCATTTT. Its translation: CASRGGPQHF. The chain has TRBV28 and TRBJ1-5, with D maybe TRBD1 (6 bases). With 6 bases removed from V and 9 bases from J, the gap between germline ends came to 6 bases. The CDR3 extends over 10 amino acids. Germline lookup yields CDR1 MDHEN and CDR2 SYDVKM.

This clonotype was detected a few times. This rearrangement joins TRBV30 to TRBJ2-2; D remains unclear. Germline values: CDR1 GTSNPN, CDR2 SVGIG (reference sequence). This CDR3 has 12 residues. V was shortened by 0 bases and J by 6 bases, with 5 bases between the two germline ends. CDR3 loop: CAWSVGAGELFF. As DNA, the CDR3 is TGTGCCTGGAGTGTCGGAGCCGGGGAGCTGTTTTTT.

There are a few counts of this clonotype. The V call is TRBV12-3 or TRBV12-4, the J call TRBJ1-2, with TRBD1 matching over 9 bases. CDR3 length: 16 residues. The V segment lost 3 bases and the J segment 8 bases; nucleotides outside the gene matches: 13. The DNA for the CDR3 is TGTGCCAGCAGTTTCCGGACAGGGGTAATAATGAGCGGCTACACCTTC. It codes for CASSFRTGVIMSGYTF.

The chain has TRBV20-1 and TRBJ2-3; TRBD1 is a possible D gene (5 bases). The CDR3 length is 15 residues. Looked up from germline, CDR1 is DFQATT and CDR2 is SNEGSKA (reference sequence). V was shortened by 4 bases and J by 0 bases, with 14 bases between the two germline ends. Here the CDR3 reads CSAKDSPLSTDTQYF. The CDR3 DNA follows: TGCAGTGCTAAAGACAGCCCCCTTAGCACAGATACGCAGTATTTT.

The CDR3 DNA follows: TGCAGCGTTGAAGCTGGGACTAGCGGGGCCGGGGAGCTGTTTTTT. This gives the protein CSVEAGTSGAGELFF. The rearrangement uses TRBV29-1 and TRBJ2-2; 13 positions match TRBD2. V lost 1 base, J lost 6 bases, and 2 bases stayed unmatched. The CDR3 spans 15 residues. Germline V lookup: CDR1 SQVTM, CDR2 ANQGSEA.